One sample yielded the 26 T cell receptor beta chains listed below, sequenced in a study of T-cell memory formation after mild COVID-19. Using its own MiXCR run on the 5' RACE reads, TCRdb lists one record per CDR3 protein. The data hold 190,000 or so distinct CDR3 sequences, with over 9.5% observed a single time. The sequencing input was PBMCs or a T cell subset sorted from them (not recorded which). These TCRs come from a man between 18 and 35 years old who had mild COVID-19 (a few samples of this study predate the infection). Cell type and time point are not known.

This clonotype came up many times. V usage is TRBV20-1 and J usage is TRBJ1-1, with a possible D match to TRBD1 (5 bases). Germline V CDR1 and CDR2: DFQATT, SNEGSKA (reference sequence). This CDR3 contains 11 residues. Trimming stripped 5 bases from V and 5 bases from J, with 9 bases between. The CDR3 region is CSAEEGTEAFF. As DNA, the CDR3 is TGCAGTGCTGAAGAGGGGACTGAAGCTTTCTTT.

The chain links TRBV5-1 to TRBJ2-1, with 7 positions matching TRBD2. This CDR3 has 15 residues. The germline V gene encodes CDR1 SGHRS and CDR2 YFSETQ. After removal of 2 bases from V and 4 bases from J, the junction contained 6 bases not matched to a gene. Here the CDR3 DNA reads TGCGCCAGCAGCTTTGGAGCGGGACTATACAATGAGCAGTTCTTC. The encoded protein is CASSFGAGLYNEQFF.

This clonotype was seen ten or more times. The chain employs TRBV5-1 and TRBJ2-1, with D perhaps TRBD1 (5 bases). Germline V CDR1 and CDR2: SGHRS, YFSETQ. This CDR3 is 16 amino acids long. With 0 bases removed from V and 7 bases from J, the gap between germline ends came to 17 bases. CDR3 region: CASSLAEDTRQNEQFF. Written as DNA, the CDR3 is TGCGCCAGCAGCTTGGCCGAGGACACCCGTCAGAATGAGCAGTTCTTC.

This clonotype was counted at least ten times. In DNA form, the CDR3 reads TGTGCCAGCAGCCTGGACAGCCTCTACGAGCAGTACGTC. Protein product: CASSLDSLYEQYV. The J gene is TRBJ2-7, the V gene TRBV7-8; D is possibly TRBD1 (6 bases). V dropped 5 bases and J dropped 3 bases, with 11 bases sitting between them. The germline gives CDR1 SGHVS, CDR2 FQNEAQ. The CDR3 spans 13 residues.

At least ten counts were recorded for this clonotype. The V call is TRBV11-2, the J call TRBJ2-7; D not certain. Germline assignment: CDR1 SGHAT and CDR2 FQNNGV. This CDR3 has 13 residues. V was trimmed by 2 bases and J by 0 bases, leaving 5 bases between them. CDR3 amino acids: CASSLSASYEQYV. CDR3 nucleotides: TGTGCCAGCAGCTTATCGGCCTCCTACGAGCAGTACGTC.

This clonotype was recorded many times. The rearrangement joins TRBV6-5 to TRBJ1-1; 9 bases map to TRBD1. Per the germline V gene, CDR1 is MNHEY and CDR2 is SVGAGI. Trimming at V came to 4 bases and at J to 8 bases, leaving 5 bases not matched to a gene. CDR3 length: 13 amino acids. This CDR3 reads CASSSGTGMEAFF. The CDR3 DNA follows: TGTGCCAGCAGTTCCGGGACAGGGATGGAAGCTTTCTTT.

This rearrangement joins TRBV7-2 to TRBJ2-7, with 7 bases lining up with TRBD2. This CDR3 contains 16 residues. J gave up 6 bases and V 3 bases, and 14 bases lay outside the gene matches. Germline V lookup: CDR1 SGHTA, CDR2 FQGNSA. CDR3 bases: TGTGCCAGCAGCTTGGTTAGCGGGCGCCCCCCCTCCGAGCAGTACTTC. This sequence encodes CASSLVSGRPPSEQYF.

The chain combines TRBV7-9 with TRBJ2-3; D call uncertain. This CDR3 contains 15 residues. Germline V gives CDR1 SEHNR, CDR2 FQNEAQ (reference sequence). V lost 3 bases, J lost 1 base, and 11 bases lay in between. The CDR3 spells CASSFPGPRTDTQYF. CDR3 DNA sequence: TGTGCCAGCAGCTTTCCGGGTCCCCGCACAGATACGCAGTATTTT.

This chain uses TRBV5-1 with TRBJ2-1; 12 nucleotides match TRBD2. The CDR3 runs 18 residues. Germline V gene lookup returns CDR1 SGHRS and CDR2 YFSETQ. V lost 5 bases, J lost 3 bases, and 12 bases stayed unmatched. Here the CDR3 DNA reads TGCGCCAGCAGTCTCGTGGCTAGCGGGGGGGGTCTCTACAATGAGCAGTTCTTC. This translates into CASSLVASGGGLYNEQFF.

The chain employs TRBV12-3 or TRBV12-4 and TRBJ1-5; D is unresolved. Between the trimmed V and J ends, which lost 6 bases and 1 base, there was a span of 10 bases. The CDR3 spans 14 residues. The CDR3 DNA sequence: TGTGCCAGCAGGGGAATGGGGAGCAATCAGCCCCAGCATTTT. Translating it yields CASRGMGSNQPQHF.

This clonotype was observed a few times. The chain joins TRBV6-2 or TRBV6-3 to TRBJ2-1; D ambiguous. The CDR3 is made up of 12 amino acids. CDR1 MNHEY and CDR2 SVGEGT come from the germline V gene. V lost 2 bases to trimming and J lost 4 bases, with 3 bases between them. Here the CDR3 reads CASSYQYNEQFF. CDR3 bases: TGTGCCAGCAGTTACCAGTACAATGAGCAGTTCTTC.

V is TRBV18 and J is TRBJ2-2; D remains unclear. The length of the CDR3 is 15 residues. Trimming took 1 base from V and 11 from J, leaving 17 bases between them. Germline lookup yields CDR1 KGHSH and CDR2 LQKENI. The CDR3 DNA reads as TGTGCCAGCTCACCACGGTCCGTTGTCACAGAAGAGCTGTTTTTT. This codes for CASSPRSVVTEELFF.

J is TRBJ2-1 and V is TRBV12-3 or TRBV12-4; possibly TRBD1 for D (5 bases). This CDR3 spans 15 amino acids. Trimming removed 2 bases from V and 6 bases from J, with 14 bases in between. Written as DNA, the CDR3 is TGTGCCAGCAGTTTACCGCAGGAAGGGGTCAATGAGCAGTTCTTC. Protein product: CASSLPQEGVNEQFF.

This clonotype has a handful of counts. The V gene is TRBV7-7, the J gene TRBJ2-3; 8 nucleotides line up with TRBD2. The CDR3 spans 13 residues. The germline V gene has CDR1 SSHAT and CDR2 FNYEAQ (reference sequence). V shed 8 bases, J shed 4 bases, and the junction held 5 bases outside the gene matches. The CDR3 sequence is CASSAGEADTQYF. CDR3 coding DNA: TGTGCCAGCTCAGCGGGGGAAGCAGATACGCAGTATTTT.

The chain combines TRBV7-2 with TRBJ2-5; D is perhaps TRBD1 (5 bases). CDR1 is SGHTA, CDR2 FQGNSA, per germline. The CDR3 has 14 amino acids. Trimming stripped 1 base from V and 0 bases from J, with 6 bases between. CDR3 sequence (DNA): TGTGCCAGCAGCTTAGTAGGGGACCAAGAGACCCAGTACTTC. Protein sequence: CASSLVGDQETQYF.

The chain uses TRBV19 and TRBJ1-5; 8 bases align to TRBD1. The germline V gene has CDR1 LNHDA and CDR2 SQIVND (reference sequence). After removal of 5 bases from V and 4 bases from J, the junction contained 10 bases not matched to a gene. The CDR3 has 16 residues. The CDR3 nucleotides are TGTGCCAGTAGTCAGGGGGCCCATACAGGGAATCAGCCCCAGCATTTT. Amino acid sequence: CASSQGAHTGNQPQHF.

This clonotype showed up just a few times. The CDR3: CASSFRPGGDIQYF. The CDR3 bases are TGCGCCAGCAGTTTCCGTCCGGGGGGCGACATTCAGTACTTC. The chain couples TRBV5-1 to TRBJ2-4; TRBD2 might be the D (7 bases). The CDR3 spans 14 residues. Germline values: CDR1 SGHRS, CDR2 YFSETQ. V was clipped by 5 bases and J by 8 bases, with 17 bases between them. Full variable domain (remainder filled in from reference TRBV5-1 and TRBJ2-4): KAGVTQTPRYLIKTRGQQVTLSCSPISGHRSVSWYQQTPGQGLQFLFEYFSETQRNKGNFPGRFSGRQFSNSRSEMNVSTLELGDSALYLCASSFRPGGDIQYFGAGTRLSVL.

This chain connects TRBV12-3 or TRBV12-4 to TRBJ2-7; D possibly corresponds to TRBD2 (6 bases). V was cut by 2 bases and J by 0 bases, with 8 bases left in between. CDR3 length: 14 residues. DNA for the CDR3: TGTGCCAGCAGTTTAAGGGAGGTCTCCTACGAGCAGTACTTC. Translated: CASSLREVSYEQYF.

This clonotype appeared a few times. The chain combines TRBV12-3 or TRBV12-4 with TRBJ2-3; 10 nucleotides align to TRBD1. This CDR3 has 15 residues. The ends lost 4 bases at V and 4 bases at J; junction bases unmatched: 5. The CDR3, as DNA: TGTGCCAGCAGTTGGGGGACAGGGGAGGCAGATACGCAGTATTTT. It yields the protein CASSWGTGEADTQYF.

A few counts support this clonotype. The chain links TRBV4-2 to TRBJ1-1; unclear D gene. Looked up from germline, CDR1 is LGHNA and CDR2 is YNFKEQ. Trimming took 4 bases from V and 6 from J, leaving 9 bases between them. This CDR3 is 12 amino acids long. The CDR3 protein is CASSRMTAEAFF. In DNA form, the CDR3 reads TGTGCCAGCAGCCGGATGACGGCTGAAGCTTTCTTT.

This clonotype occurred a few times. This chain uses TRBV7-2 with TRBJ1-2; D gene unclear. The CDR3 has 13 residues. The germline V gene has CDR1 SGHTA and CDR2 FQGNSA. The germline V and J ends were trimmed by 0 bases and 6 bases, with 8 bases remaining between them. The CDR3 DNA reads TGTGCCAGCAGCTTAGCGCGTGAAGATGGCTACACCTTC. It translates to CASSLAREDGYTF.

This clonotype was detected ten times or more. The rearrangement links TRBV12-3 or TRBV12-4 to TRBJ1-5, with D unclear. V dropped 8 bases and J dropped 7 bases, with 18 bases sitting between them. The CDR3 is made up of 14 amino acids. The CDR3 region has the DNA TGTGCCAGCGTGCCTCAGTACGGGGAGCAGCCCCAGCATTTT. This encodes CASVPQYGEQPQHF.

In this sample, this clonotype turned up many times. This chain links TRBV7-2 with TRBJ1-2; tentatively, D is TRBD1 (6 bases). Germline CDR1 and CDR2: SGHTA and FQGNSA. V was cut by 1 base and J by 3 bases, with 9 bases left in between. CDR3 length: 14 residues. The CDR3 sequence is CASSLGGGDYGYTF. CDR3 DNA: TGTGCCAGCAGCTTAGGAGGGGGGGACTATGGCTACACCTTC.

This clonotype was counted ten times or more. The chain links TRBV12-3 or TRBV12-4 to TRBJ2-7, with D perhaps TRBD2 (5 bases). V was cut by 5 bases and J by 1 base, with 12 bases left in between. The CDR3 contains 14 residues. CDR3 bases: TGTGCCAGCAGTCCCCGACGGGGATCCTACGAGCAGTACTTC. Residues: CASSPRRGSYEQYF.

This clonotype was recorded a few times. The chain has TRBV5-1 and TRBJ2-2, with D maybe TRBD1 (6 bases). With 4 bases removed from V and 0 bases from J, the gap between germline ends came to 10 bases. This CDR3 has 15 amino acids. CDR1 and CDR2 from the germline V gene are SGHRS and YFSETQ. The CDR3 DNA follows: TGCGCCAGCAGCAATCGGACAGCGAACACCGGGGAGCTGTTTTTT. Translating gives CASSNRTANTGELFF.

This clonotype was counted at least ten times. This chain joins TRBV12-3 or TRBV12-4 and TRBJ2-4, with D perhaps matching TRBD1 (5 bases). V lost 6 bases to trimming and J lost 5 bases, with 17 bases between them. The CDR3 is 15 amino acids. The CDR3 loop is CASSDFRVLENIQYF. In nucleotides, the CDR3 is TGTGCCAGCAGCGACTTCAGGGTATTGGAAAACATTCAGTACTTC.